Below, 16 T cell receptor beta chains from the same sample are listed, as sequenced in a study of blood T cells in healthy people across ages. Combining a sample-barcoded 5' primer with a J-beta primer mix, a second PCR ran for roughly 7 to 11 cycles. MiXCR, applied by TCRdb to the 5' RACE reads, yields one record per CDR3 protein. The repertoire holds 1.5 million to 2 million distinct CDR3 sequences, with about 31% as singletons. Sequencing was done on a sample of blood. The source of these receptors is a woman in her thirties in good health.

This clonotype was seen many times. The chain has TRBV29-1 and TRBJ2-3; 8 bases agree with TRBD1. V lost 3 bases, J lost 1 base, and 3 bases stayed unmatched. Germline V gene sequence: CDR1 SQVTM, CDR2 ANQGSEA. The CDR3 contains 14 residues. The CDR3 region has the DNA TGCAGCGTTGAGCAGGGGGCCGGCACAGATACGCAGTATTTT. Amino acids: CSVEQGAGTDTQYF.

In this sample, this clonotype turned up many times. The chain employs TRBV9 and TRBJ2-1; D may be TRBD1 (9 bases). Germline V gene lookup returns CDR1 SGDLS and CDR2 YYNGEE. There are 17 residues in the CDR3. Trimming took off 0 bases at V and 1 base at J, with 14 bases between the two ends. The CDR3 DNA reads TGTGCCAGCAGCGTAGTAGCGGGACAGGGATCCTACAATGAGCAGTTCTTC. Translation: CASSVVAGQGSYNEQFF.

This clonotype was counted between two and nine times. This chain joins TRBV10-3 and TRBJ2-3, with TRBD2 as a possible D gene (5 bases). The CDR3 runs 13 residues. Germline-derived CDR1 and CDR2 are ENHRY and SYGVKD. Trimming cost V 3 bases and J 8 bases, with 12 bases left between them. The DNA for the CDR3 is TGTGCCATCAGTGATCAACTAGTTGGTACGCAGTATTTT. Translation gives CAISDQLVGTQYF.

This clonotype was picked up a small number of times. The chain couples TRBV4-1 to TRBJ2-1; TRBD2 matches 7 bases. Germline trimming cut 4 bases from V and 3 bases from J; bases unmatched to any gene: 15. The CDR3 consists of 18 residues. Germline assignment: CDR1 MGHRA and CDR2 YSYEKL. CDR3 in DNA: TGCGCCAGCAGCCCCCCCCGAGCGGGATTTATGGACTACAATGAGCAGTTCTTC. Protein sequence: CASSPPRAGFMDYNEQFF.

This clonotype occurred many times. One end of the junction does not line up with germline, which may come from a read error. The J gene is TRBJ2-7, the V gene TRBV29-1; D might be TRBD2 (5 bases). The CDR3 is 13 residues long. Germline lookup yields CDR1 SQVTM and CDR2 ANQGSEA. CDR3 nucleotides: TGCAGCGTCGAAGGACTTACCTCCTACGAGCAGTACTTC. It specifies CSVEGLTSYEQYF.

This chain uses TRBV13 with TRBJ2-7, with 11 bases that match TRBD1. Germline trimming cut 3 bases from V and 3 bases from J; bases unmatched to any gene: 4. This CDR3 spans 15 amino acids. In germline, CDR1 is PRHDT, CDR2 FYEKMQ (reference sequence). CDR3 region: CASSLGQGEFYEQYF. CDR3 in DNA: TGTGCCAGCAGCTTGGGACAGGGGGAATTCTACGAGCAGTACTTC.

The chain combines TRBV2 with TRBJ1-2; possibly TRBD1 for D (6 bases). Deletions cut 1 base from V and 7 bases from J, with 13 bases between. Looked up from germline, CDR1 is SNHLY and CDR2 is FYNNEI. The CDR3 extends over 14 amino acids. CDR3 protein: CASSEVGGVGGYTF. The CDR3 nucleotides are TGTGCCAGCAGTGAAGTAGGGGGGGTTGGTGGCTACACCTTC. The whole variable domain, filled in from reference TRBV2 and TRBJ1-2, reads EPEVTQTPSHQVTQMGQEVILRCVPISNHLYFYWYRQILGQKVEFLVSFYNNEISEKSEIFDDQFSVERPDGSNFTLKIRSTKLEDSAMYFCASSEVGGVGGYTFGSGTRLTVV.

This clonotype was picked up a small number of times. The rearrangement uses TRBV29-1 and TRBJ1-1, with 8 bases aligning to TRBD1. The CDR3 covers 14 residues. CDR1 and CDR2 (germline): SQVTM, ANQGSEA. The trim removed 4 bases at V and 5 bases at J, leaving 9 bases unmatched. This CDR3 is CSVAGGIIGTEAFF. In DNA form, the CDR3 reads TGCAGCGTTGCAGGGGGCATCATTGGTACTGAAGCTTTCTTT.

The CDR3, as DNA: TGTGCCAGCAGCCAAGGAGGAGGCTTCTCCACAGATACGCAGTATTTT. It is translated as CASSQGGGFSTDTQYF. V gene TRBV3-1 combines with J gene TRBJ2-3, with a possible D match to TRBD2 (5 bases). Trimming cost V 1 base and J 2 bases, with 13 bases left between them. The CDR3 spans 16 residues. The germline gives CDR1 LGHDT, CDR2 YNNKEL (reference sequence).

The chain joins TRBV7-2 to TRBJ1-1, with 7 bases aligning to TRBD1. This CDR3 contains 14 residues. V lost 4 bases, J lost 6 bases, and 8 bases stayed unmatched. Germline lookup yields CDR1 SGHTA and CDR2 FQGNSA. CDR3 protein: CASSSQGVAPEAFF. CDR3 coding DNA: TGTGCCAGCAGCTCCCAGGGGGTTGCCCCTGAAGCTTTCTTT.

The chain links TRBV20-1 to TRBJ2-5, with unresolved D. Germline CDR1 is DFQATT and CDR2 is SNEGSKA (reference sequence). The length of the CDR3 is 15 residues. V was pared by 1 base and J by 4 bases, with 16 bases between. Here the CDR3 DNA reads TGCAGTGCTAGAGCCTATCTCCGGTCGGGAGAGACCCAGTACTTC. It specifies CSARAYLRSGETQYF.

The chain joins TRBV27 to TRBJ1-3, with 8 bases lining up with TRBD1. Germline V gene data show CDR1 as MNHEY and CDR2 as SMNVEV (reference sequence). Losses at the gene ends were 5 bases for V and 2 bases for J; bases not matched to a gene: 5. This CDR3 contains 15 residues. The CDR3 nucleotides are TGTGCCAGCAGTCTCAGGGGGCTTCCTGGAAACACCATATATTTT. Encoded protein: CASSLRGLPGNTIYF.

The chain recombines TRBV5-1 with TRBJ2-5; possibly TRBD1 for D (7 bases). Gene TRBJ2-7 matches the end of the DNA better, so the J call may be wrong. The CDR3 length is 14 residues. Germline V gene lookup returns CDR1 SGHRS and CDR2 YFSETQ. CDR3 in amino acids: CASSWRGQTYEQYF. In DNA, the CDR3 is TGCGCCAGCAGCTGGAGGGGACAGACCTACGAGCAGTACTTC.

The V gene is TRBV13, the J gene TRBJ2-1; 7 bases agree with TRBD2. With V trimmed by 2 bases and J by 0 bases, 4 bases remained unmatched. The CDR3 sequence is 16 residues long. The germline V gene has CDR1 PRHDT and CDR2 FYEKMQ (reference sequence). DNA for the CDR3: TGTGCCAGCAGCTTATTCCGGGAGGCCTCCTACAATGAGCAGTTCTTC. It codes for CASSLFREASYNEQFF.

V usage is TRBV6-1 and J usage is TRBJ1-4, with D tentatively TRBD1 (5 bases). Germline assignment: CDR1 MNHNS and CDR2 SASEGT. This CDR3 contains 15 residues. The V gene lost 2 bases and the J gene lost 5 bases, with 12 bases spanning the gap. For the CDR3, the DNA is TGTGCCAGCAGTGAATCTATCGGGGGAAATGAAAAACTGTTTTTT. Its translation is CASSESIGGNEKLFF.

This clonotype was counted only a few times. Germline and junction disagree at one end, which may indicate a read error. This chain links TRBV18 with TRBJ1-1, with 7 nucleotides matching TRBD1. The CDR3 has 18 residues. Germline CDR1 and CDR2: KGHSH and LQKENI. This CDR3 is CASSSPAKGGSLDTEAFF. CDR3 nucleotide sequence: TGTGCCAGCTCATCACCGGCGAAAGGGGGCTCTTTAGACACTGAAGCTTTCTTT.